These 4 T cell receptor beta chains originate from one sample sequenced in a study of early T cells in non-severe SARS-CoV-2 infection. TCRdb recomputed calls from the 5' RACE reads with MiXCR, one row per CDR3 protein. The sample has 50,000 to 60,000 distinct CDR3 sequences, approximately 10% seen once. The material sequenced was whole blood, taken at baseline. The receptors were gathered from an adult who was a healthcare worker with PCR-confirmed SARS-CoV-2 infection or an uninfected control (not recorded which).

This clonotype appeared many times. The V and J genes are TRBV30 and TRBJ2-1; 9 positions agree with TRBD2. This CDR3 is built from 19 residues. Germline values: CDR1 GTSNPN, CDR2 SVGIG (reference sequence). Trimming at V came to 1 base and at J to 0 bases, leaving 13 bases not matched to a gene. The CDR3 DNA reads as TGTGCCTGGAGTGGGTCCAGCGGGGGGCCAATGAGCTCCTACAATGAGCAGTTCTTC. Its protein is CAWSGSSGGPMSSYNEQFF.

This clonotype was picked up many times. The J gene is TRBJ2-7, the V gene TRBV11-2; 10 bases match TRBD1. This CDR3 has 17 residues. CDR1 is SGHAT, CDR2 FQNNGV, per germline. The J segment lost 2 bases and the V segment lost 4 bases, leaving 11 bases of the junction unmatched. CDR3 sequence reads: CASSSLRGTGVTYEQYF. The CDR3 DNA sequence: TGTGCCAGCAGCTCCCTAAGGGGGACAGGGGTTACCTACGAGCAGTACTTC.

The rearrangement uses TRBV9 and TRBJ2-3, with D tentatively TRBD2 (6 bases). The V end lost 2 bases, the J end lost 8 bases, and 24 bases lay between the germline ends. The CDR3 consists of 17 residues. The V gene's germline CDR1 is SGDLS and CDR2 YYNGEE. CDR3 protein: CASSVYVGGPSDLTQYF. CDR3 bases: TGTGCCAGCAGCGTCTACGTCGGGGGACCTTCCGACCTTACGCAGTATTTT.

The gene calls are TRBV6-5 and TRBJ2-7; 10 bases align to TRBD1. The germline CDR1 and CDR2 sequences are MNHEY and SVGAGI. V trimming: 0 bases; J trimming: 4 bases; junction bases outside the gene matches: 9. This CDR3 has 17 residues. This CDR3 is CASSYSTTGTGVYEQYF. The CDR3 DNA sequence: TGTGCCAGCAGTTACTCAACAACCGGGACAGGGGTTTACGAGCAGTACTTC.